This T cell receptor (beta chain) was obtained from a study of PD-1 blockade in classical Hodgkin lymphoma. Points from the study as a whole: Diminished baseline TCR diversity has been reported in newly diagnosed patients relative to healthy donors.

The CDR3 extends over 14 amino acids. V shed 4 bases and J shed 4 bases, with 11 bases lying between them. In germline, CDR1 is ENHRY, CDR2 SYGVKD. Time point noted: newly diagnosed, previously untreated cHL patient sample. With magnetic negative selection, CD4+ T cells were purified from PBMCs that had been thawed. Newly diagnosed classical Hodgkin lymphoma PBMCs, still untreated, provided the comparison samples. Worth noting for this clone: Its antigen is currently unknown.

TCRdb keeps only in-frame clones here, not all; method: immunoSEQ multiplex PCR. The table has more than 15,000 clones, roughly 90% seen once; the top ten hold 0.4% to 0.55%. Material for sequencing was CD4+ T cells from blood. This receptor was obtained from a human donor with classical Hodgkin lymphoma. The rearrangement joins TRBV10-3 to TRBJ1-5; D is unresolved. CDR3 nucleotide sequence: TGTGCCATCAGTGTGTTACCGGGGAATCAGCCCCAGCATTTT. The encoded protein is CAISVLPGNQPQHF.